A selection of T cell receptor beta chains follows, all from one sample in a study of beta chain features in type 1 diabetes. TCRdb's copy holds only in-frame clones and misses some; the assay was immunoSEQ multiplex PCR. Counted here are 600,000 to 650,000 clones, 15% to 17% occurring once; the ten biggest clones make up approximately 0.087%. Sequenced: naive CD4+ T cells from blood. Every receptor here comes from a man between 18 and 29 years old in good health. CDR3s include the opening cysteine and the closing phenylalanine or tryptophan. D genes are given only for firm matches. Part of the rows lack a size; the others show once, few, many or a class for expanded clones.

TRBV7-9	TRBD1	TRBJ1-2	NA	CASSLLTGMRDGYTF	TGTGCCAGCAGCTTATTGACAGGGATGAGGGATGGCTACACCTTC
TRBV20-1	NA	TRBJ1-2	few	CSATFNYGYTF	TGCAGTGCTACCTTTAACTATGGCTACACCTTC
TRBV5-1	NA	TRBJ2-7	few	CASSPTAGLYEQYF	TGCGCCAGCAGCCCCACGGCAGGGCTGTACGAGCAGTACTTC
TRBV7-2	TRBD1	TRBJ2-1	few	CASSSKDRGLRNEQFF	TGTGCCAGCAGCTCCAAGGACAGGGGGCTCAGGAATGAGCAGTTCTTC
TRBV11-2	NA	TRBJ2-7	NA	CASSLRKGPGYEQYF	TGTGCCAGCAGCCTGAGGAAGGGACCCGGCTACGAGCAGTACTTC
TRBV7-2	NA	TRBJ2-7	NA	CASSRLPRGITYEQYF	TGTGCCAGCAGCCGCCTTCCCAGGGGCATTACCTACGAGCAGTACTTC
TRBV28	NA	TRBJ1-1	NA	CASSLPWSTEAFF	TGTGCCAGCAGTCTCCCGTGGTCGACTGAAGCTTTCTTT
TRBV7-9	NA	TRBJ2-1	few	CASSFRGDSSYNEQFF	TGTGCCAGCAGCTTCCGCGGGGACAGCTCCTACAATGAGCAGTTCTTC
TRBV5-6	NA	TRBJ1-2	NA	CASSLERKAGGDYGYTF	TGTGCCAGCAGCTTGGAAAGGAAAGCCGGAGGAGACTATGGCTACACCTTC
TRBV7-8	NA	TRBJ1-1	few	CASSLGGRTEAFF	TGTGCCAGCAGCTTAGGTGGGCGGACTGAAGCTTTCTTT
TRBV30	NA	TRBJ1-6	few	CAWSMGEAGYNSPLHF	TGTGCCTGGAGTATGGGTGAAGCAGGATATAATTCACCCCTCCACTTT
TRBV2	NA	TRBJ2-2	NA	CASTAVGARTGELFF	TGTGCCAGCACGGCGGTGGGGGCTCGCACCGGGGAGCTGTTTTTT
TRBV7-9	TRBD1	TRBJ2-7	NA	CASSLPGQGGDEQYF	TGTGCCAGCAGCTTACCAGGACAGGGAGGCGACGAGCAGTACTTC
TRBV19	NA	TRBJ2-2	NA	CASIGASGELFF	TGTGCCAGTATAGGGGCGTCCGGGGAGCTGTTTTTT
TRBV4-2	TRBD1	TRBJ2-7	NA	CASSQDRAGGSDEQYF	TGTGCCAGCAGCCAAGATAGGGCAGGGGGTTCTGACGAGCAGTACTTC
TRBV30	NA	TRBJ2-5	NA	CLGQFQETQYF	TGCCTCGGCCAGTTCCAAGAGACCCAGTACTTC
TRBV7-2	NA	TRBJ2-7	NA	CASSLWTLYEQYF	TGTGCCAGCAGCTTATGGACCCTCTACGAGCAGTACTTC
TRBV5-1	TRBD1	TRBJ2-6	few	CASSLGRGLSGANVLTF	TGCGCCAGCAGCTTGGGCAGGGGGCTCTCTGGGGCCAACGTCCTGACTTTC
TRBV20-1	TRBD2	TRBJ2-1	NA	CSARDGGVKFF	TGCAGTGCTCGGGATGGGGGGGTTAAGTTCTTC
TRBV7-2	NA	TRBJ2-2	NA	CASSRPSVRDTGELFF	TGTGCCAGCAGCAGACCGTCCGTCAGGGACACCGGGGAGCTGTTTTTT
TRBV28	NA	TRBJ1-5	few	CASVVYSNQPQHF	TGTGCCAGCGTTGTATATAGCAATCAGCCCCAGCATTTT
TRBV10-3	TRBD1	TRBJ1-4	few	CAISKLTGGEEKLFF	TGTGCCATCAGTAAACTGACAGGGGGCGAAGAAAAACTGTTTTTT
TRBV6-5	TRBD2	TRBJ2-7	NA	CASSYAGAGEQYF	TGTGCCAGCAGTTACGCGGGAGCGGGTGAGCAGTACTTC
TRBV25-1	TRBD1	TRBJ1-2	few	CASSEWEGGAGTF	TGTGCCAGCAGTGAATGGGAAGGGGGCGCGGGTACCTTC
TRBV19	NA	TRBJ1-5	few	CASSSGASNQPQHF	TGTGCCAGTAGTTCGGGGGCCAGCAATCAGCCCCAGCATTTT
TRBV2	NA	TRBJ1-5	NA	CASSVAGPQHF	TGTGCCAGCAGTGTCGCCGGGCCCCAGCATTTT
TRBV2	TRBD1	TRBJ1-1	NA	CASRRPGQGSTEAFF	TGTGCCAGCAGGAGGCCCGGACAGGGAAGCACTGAAGCTTTCTTT
TRBV9	NA	TRBJ1-5	NA	CASSAELGYNQPQHF	TGTGCCAGCAGCGCTGAATTGGGGTACAATCAGCCCCAGCATTTT
TRBV9	TRBD1	TRBJ1-5	NA	CASSIGQGGQPQHF	TGTGCCAGCAGCATAGGACAGGGGGGTCAGCCCCAGCATTTT
TRBV7-2	NA	TRBJ1-5	NA	CASSPQTPGSNQPQHF	TGTGCCAGCAGCCCACAGACTCCGGGTAGCAATCAGCCCCAGCATTTT
TRBV7-2	TRBD2	TRBJ2-3	NA	CASSLVGTSGSPDTQYF	TGTGCCAGCAGCTTAGTCGGCACTAGCGGGAGTCCAGATACGCAGTATTTT
TRBV4-3	NA	TRBJ2-1	few	CASSQEAAYNEQFF	TGCGCCAGCAGCCAAGAGGCGGCCTACAATGAGCAGTTCTTC
TRBV30	NA	TRBJ2-3	few	CAWSVSLIGVDTQYF	TGTGCCTGGAGTGTGTCGCTCATCGGGGTAGATACGCAGTATTTT
TRBV15	TRBD1	TRBJ1-4	NA	CATSPGQANEKLFF	TGTGCCACCTCCCCTGGACAGGCTAATGAAAAACTGTTTTTT
TRBV7-8	TRBD1	TRBJ1-2	NA	CASSFARGQGGGYTF	TGTGCCAGCAGCTTCGCGAGGGGACAGGGAGGAGGCTACACCTTC
TRBV4-1	TRBD2	TRBJ2-1	few	CASSLVAGLAVNNEQFF	TGCGCCAGCAGCCTGGTGGCTGGGCTAGCGGTTAACAATGAGCAGTTCTTC
TRBV28	NA	TRBJ2-1	NA	CASSLASKSSYNEQFF	TGTGCCAGCAGTTTGGCCAGCAAGAGCTCCTACAATGAGCAGTTCTTC
TRBV27	TRBD1	TRBJ1-3	NA	CASSLQGASGNTIYF	TGTGCCAGCAGTTTGCAGGGGGCCTCTGGAAACACCATATATTTT
TRBV9	NA	TRBJ1-1	few	CASSVDVRRTEAFF	TGTGCCAGCAGCGTAGATGTGAGGAGGACTGAAGCTTTCTTT
TRBV5-1	NA	TRBJ1-5	few	CASSPGTEYQPQHF	TGCGCCAGCAGCCCGGGGACCGAGTATCAGCCCCAGCATTTT
TRBV7-9	NA	TRBJ1-6	NA	CASSPRQYNSPLHF	TGTGCCAGCAGTCCCCGACAGTATAATTCACCCCTCCACTTT
TRBV18	NA	TRBJ2-3	few	CASSLLRGFPSTDTQYF	TGTGCCAGCTCACTGCTAAGAGGGTTCCCTAGCACAGATACGCAGTATTTT
TRBV4-3	NA	TRBJ2-7	NA	CASSRSTTKDYEQYF	TGCGCCAGCAGCCGATCAACTACCAAGGACTACGAGCAGTACTTC
TRBV7-9	NA	TRBJ1-2	few	CASSLQGYGYTF	TGTGCCAGCAGCCTCCAGGGTTATGGCTACACCTTC
TRBV6-5	NA	TRBJ1-3	NA	CASSYFLLQAGNTIYF	TGTGCCAGCAGTTATTTTTTGCTGCAGGCTGGAAACACCATATATTTT
TRBV14	TRBD2	TRBJ2-5	few	CASSQELAGVGTQYF	TGTGCCAGCAGCCAAGAGCTAGCGGGAGTAGGGACCCAGTACTTC
TRBV12-5	NA	TRBJ2-1	few	CASGLLSGVGHNEQFF	TGTGCTAGTGGTTTGTTATCAGGGGTCGGGCACAATGAGCAGTTCTTC
TRBV5-4	TRBD2	TRBJ2-5	NA	CAYTEREGRETQYF	TGTGCCTATACCGAGCGGGAGGGCCGGGAGACCCAGTACTTC
TRBV6-5	TRBD1	TRBJ1-5	NA	CASRSRGHQPQHF	TGTGCCAGCAGAAGCAGGGGGCATCAGCCCCAGCATTTT
TRBV7-9	NA	TRBJ1-1	few	CASSSFSRTEAFF	TGTGCCAGCAGCTCTTTTTCTCGGACTGAAGCTTTCTTT
TRBV5-6	TRBD1	TRBJ2-7	NA	CASRRTGGSYEQYF	TGTGCCAGCAGACGGACAGGGGGCTCCTACGAGCAGTACTTC